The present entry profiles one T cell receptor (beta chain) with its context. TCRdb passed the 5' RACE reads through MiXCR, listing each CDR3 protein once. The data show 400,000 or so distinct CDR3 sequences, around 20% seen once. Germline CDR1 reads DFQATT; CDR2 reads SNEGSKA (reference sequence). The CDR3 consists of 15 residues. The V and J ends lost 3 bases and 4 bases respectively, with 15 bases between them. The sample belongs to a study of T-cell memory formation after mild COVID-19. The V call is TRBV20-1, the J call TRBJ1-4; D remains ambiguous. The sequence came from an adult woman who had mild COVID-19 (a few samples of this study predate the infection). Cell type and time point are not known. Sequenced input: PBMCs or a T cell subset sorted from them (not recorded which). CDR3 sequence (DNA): TGCAGTGCTAGTTGGTCCCGCCGATTTAATGAAAAACTGTTTTTT. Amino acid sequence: CSASWSRRFNEKLFF.